Described below is a single TCR beta chain sequence and its context. It lacks a known antigen. Per-base quality was not reported, and no clone a single base away is much larger than it. Unmatched junction bases come to 2, with V trimmed by 3 bases and J by 3 bases. The germline V gene supplies CDR1 MDHEN and CDR2 SYDVKM. The CDR3, from cysteine to phenylalanine, totals 15 residues. The only DNA kept is the CDR3, 45 bases in frame from the first base. The receptor library was made with 5' RACE. The reads were generated on an Illumina HiSeq 2500. The second PCR ran for roughly 7 to 12 cycles and used a J-beta primer mix along with a sample-barcoded 5' primer. Each TCR beta cDNA molecule received a unique molecular identifier from a template-switch 5' adaptor carrying 12 random nucleotides. At least 2.5 million CDR3-containing paired-end reads were obtained from each sample. First-strand cDNA was synthesized from all RNA with the Mint cDNA synthesis kit, primed by a TRBC-specific oligonucleotide. Following uracil-DNA glycosylase treatment, a first 18-cycle PCR with universal primers M1SS and BC2_uni_R was performed on all cDNA. Under the source paper's analysis protocol: For normalization, 1 million high-quality reads were randomly selected from each sample, with every read carrying a distinct molecular identifier. Reads sharing molecular identifiers were discarded rather than binned into consensus sequences. MiTCR, set to a Q25 quality threshold and the strictest error-elimination algorithm, was used for CDR3 identification, clonotype clustering and error correction. A nonparametric unseen species model with Euler transformation was used to estimate lower-bound total TCR beta diversity. TCRdb passed the public sequencing reads through fastp at Q25 and MiXCR, retaining productive beta sequences. Entries that share a CDR3 protein sequence are merged under the most common genes and DNA. None of the V and J calls come from the authors' own analysis; TCRdb made them. The sample table records approximately 800,000 distinct CDR3 sequences; just under 25% of these occur just once. The top ten clones comprise approximately 4% of the sample.

These data are taken from a study of blood T cells in healthy people across ages (dated by TCRdb to the mid-2010s). About the investigation overall: In model experiments, template switching captured roughly one uniquely barcoded TCR beta cDNA molecule for every two T cells. Age-related changes in TCR beta repertoire diversity were measured in the study by deep sequencing normalized with unique cDNA molecular identifiers. Donors were grouped into four age groups: young (average 16 years), middle-aged (39), aged (around 66) and long-lived (about 89). The study analyzed two additional independent replicas of 1 million unique cDNA reads from the same blood draw for two donors, one aged 18 to 30 and one aged 80 or older.

Systemically healthy Caucasian individuals from Russia, approximately 39 in total and aged about 6 to 100 years, were included as donors. Approximately 11 milliliters of peripheral blood were drawn from each donor into EDTA-treated Vacutainer tubes. Ficoll-Paque density-gradient centrifugation was used to isolate PBMCs, with at least 6.5 million per sample. Trizol reagent was used to extract total RNA from the PBMCs, yielding at least 6 micrograms per sample. For every donor, an aliquot of PBMCs went through flow cytometry to measure the percentages of naive CD45RAhigh/CD27high T cells. Study-wide findings and limitations: Observed TCR beta diversity correlated strongly with the percentage of naive T cells measured by flow cytometry. Since profiling was done on bulk unsorted PBMCs, naive and antigen-experienced compartments could not be conclusively compared. Donor CMV infection status was unknown, potentially confounding age-related changes in expanded clonotypes. Observed TCR beta diversity per million T cells fell roughly linearly with age, and a significant reduction was already apparent by age roughly 40. Total diversity estimates from one million sequenced T cells were considered lower bounds and underestimates. Compared with the aged group, the long-lived group had more naive CD4+ T cells, fewer expanded clones and increased TCR diversity, a pattern suggesting age selection.

These data also formed part of another study, on T cells of mothers and their children. Reported in the second study: The donors were nine systemically healthy Caucasian individuals, made up of three mothers and their six children. cDNA synthesis consumed the entire amount of extracted RNA, loaded at around 1.5 ug RNA in each 15 ul reaction. In the second PCR, the M1S primer introduced both the sample barcodes and 2-4 random nucleotides. Over 9.5 million TCR beta CDR3 reads were obtained for each mother, and around 2.7 million reads were obtained for each child. In both related and unrelated pairs, thymic selection shapes the output of TCR recombination in a similar way, with inherited differences having only a minor effect. Normalized repertoire overlap was always found to be slightly, but never significantly, higher in related mother-child pairs than in unrelated mother-child pairs. Persistent microchimeric T cell clones were not detected, at a sensitivity of approximately 93 clones per million clonotypes. To look for features that set related mother-child pairs apart from unrelated individuals, the researchers ran deep NGS to compare the TCR beta repertoires of mothers and children. On average, the children were approximately 11 +/- 4 years old, while the mothers were about 38 +/- 4 years old. Libraries were sequenced on Illumina HiSeq 2000 with 100+100 nt paired-end reads after adapter ligation with NEBNext reagents. Mother and child libraries were prepared a month apart and sequenced in separate runs to prevent cross-contamination. For each donor, between roughly 450,000 and 2,100,000 distinct TCR beta clonotypes were identified. Naive TCR beta clonotypes were estimated from low-frequency clonotypes matched to each donor's FACS-determined naive share, without sorting.

This chain joins TRBV28 to TRBJ1-5; 10 central bases correspond to TRBD1. Input material: blood. The receptor was isolated from a boy aged 5-17 years in good health. The CDR3 in this case is CASSFGQGDNQPQHF. The DNA sequence is TGTGCCAGCAGTTTTGGACAGGGGGACAATCAGCCCCAGCATTTT.